This T cell receptor beta chain came from a study of blood T cell repertoires in COVID-19. Across the whole study: There were acute and convalescent COVID-19 samples, and they came from the United States, Italy and Spain. The analysed material was cDNA or gDNA that came from T cells, B-cell-depleted T cells, or PBMCs.

This clone was observed once. As handled by the study authors: By means of reference gene primer amplification, nucleated cell counts were estimated. Method: immunoSEQ multiplex PCR; TCRdb's copy keeps in-frame clones and lacks some. V, J and clone size derive from that table, while D and trimming were established from the DNA sequence. This sample has roughly 200,000 clones, with about 77% found just once. CDR3 length: 15 amino acids. V was pared by 2 bases and J by 2 bases, with 11 bases between. CDR1 and CDR2 (germline): LGHDT, YNNKEL (reference sequence). This TCR came from a woman of 80 years or more with active or convalescent COVID-19. V usage is TRBV3-1 (or the pseudogene TRBV3-2) and J usage is TRBJ2-3, with D maybe TRBD2 (5 bases). Material: peripheral blood. CDR3 sequence: CASSQLPGFTDTQYF. The CDR3 coding sequence is TGTGCCAGCAGCCAATTGCCGGGATTCACAGATACGCAGTATTTT.